The 8 T cell receptor beta chains below were found in one sample sequenced in a study of Graves' ophthalmopathy and Graves' hyperthyroidism. The TCR beta CDR3 regions underwent amplification from RNA transcripts. HTBI primers were employed in first-round RT-PCR, then a second-round multiplex PCR followed. In TCRdb, the multiplex PCR reads were re-called with MiXCR into one record per CDR3 protein. The sample holds about 1.1 million distinct CDR3 sequences, about 35% seen once. Sequencing was performed on peripheral blood or thyroid tissue (not recorded which). These receptors originate from an adult man with Graves' hyperthyroidism.

Notes on this clonotype: A clone one base away is much larger, so this may be a read error. V usage is TRBV7-9 and J usage is TRBJ1-5; D is undetermined. Germline CDR1 and CDR2: SEHNR and FQNEAQ (reference sequence). The CDR3 spans 15 residues. CDR3 in amino acids: CASSSGQQHNRPQHF. As DNA, the CDR3 is TGTGCCAGCAGCTCGGGTCAGCAGCACAATCGGCCCCAGCATTTT.

The chain joins TRBV20-1 to TRBJ1-5; D not certain. Deletions cut 3 bases from V and 0 bases from J, with 15 bases between. The V gene's germline CDR1 is DFQATT and CDR2 SNEGSKA (reference sequence). The CDR3 has 16 residues. The CDR3 region is CSARRGNFRSNQPQHF. In DNA, the CDR3 is TGCAGTGCTAGGAGAGGGAATTTTCGTAGCAATCAGCCCCAGCATTTT.

This clonotype occurred many times. The V and J genes are TRBV11-2 and TRBJ2-5; D is uncertain. CDR1 and CDR2 from the germline V gene are SGHAT and FQNNGV. This CDR3 spans 13 amino acids. Trimming removed 2 bases at V and 0 bases at J, with 4 bases between. The CDR3 sequence: CASSLSYQETQYF. The CDR3 DNA reads as TGTGCCAGCAGCTTAAGCTACCAAGAGACCCAGTACTTC.

The genes are TRBV19 and TRBJ1-5, with 7 positions matching TRBD1. The CDR3 covers 17 residues. Germline-derived CDR1 and CDR2 are LNHDA and SQIVND (reference sequence). V shed 5 bases and J 3 bases; nucleotides not matched to a gene: 13. This CDR3 reads CASSSGGSDRINQPQHF. As DNA, the CDR3 is TGTGCCAGTAGTTCGGGGGGATCGGACAGGATCAATCAGCCCCAGCATTTT.

In its sample, this clonotype was seen many times. V and J are TRBV20-1 and TRBJ2-7, with 10 bases matching TRBD1. In germline, CDR1 is DFQATT, CDR2 SNEGSKA (reference sequence). The CDR3 runs 15 residues. V lost 5 bases, J lost 2 bases, and 9 bases stayed unmatched. The CDR3 nucleotides read TGCAGTGCTGCAACTACCGGGACAGGGGCCTACGAGCAGTACTTC. Its translation is CSAATTGTGAYEQYF.

This chain joins TRBV10-2 and TRBJ2-3, with 9 bases matching TRBD2. V shed 7 bases, J shed 1 base, and the junction held 3 bases outside the gene matches. From germline, CDR1 is WSHSY and CDR2 SAAADI. CDR3 length equals 14 residues. The CDR3 reads CASTLAGGTDTQYF. CDR3 DNA sequence: TGCGCCAGCACGTTAGCGGGGGGCACAGATACGCAGTATTTT.

This clonotype has a handful of counts. The gene calls are TRBV2 and TRBJ1-2; D is unclear. Germline CDR1 and CDR2: SNHLY and FYNNEI. Trimming took off 6 bases at V and 0 bases at J, with 11 bases between the two ends. The CDR3 consists of 14 residues. CDR3 sequence: CASSPRASNYGYTF. The CDR3 nucleotides read TGTGCCAGCAGCCCCCGGGCCTCTAACTATGGCTACACCTTC.

This chain uses TRBV7-9 with TRBJ1-5; D is undetermined. Trimming took off 5 bases at V and 6 bases at J, with 14 bases between the two ends. The CDR3 is made up of 14 amino acids. Germline CDR1 reads SEHNR; CDR2 reads FQNEAQ (reference sequence). CDR3 nucleotide sequence: TGTGCCAGCAGCCCGGCAGGTCCAGGTCAGCCCCAGCATTTT. Translated: CASSPAGPGQPQHF.